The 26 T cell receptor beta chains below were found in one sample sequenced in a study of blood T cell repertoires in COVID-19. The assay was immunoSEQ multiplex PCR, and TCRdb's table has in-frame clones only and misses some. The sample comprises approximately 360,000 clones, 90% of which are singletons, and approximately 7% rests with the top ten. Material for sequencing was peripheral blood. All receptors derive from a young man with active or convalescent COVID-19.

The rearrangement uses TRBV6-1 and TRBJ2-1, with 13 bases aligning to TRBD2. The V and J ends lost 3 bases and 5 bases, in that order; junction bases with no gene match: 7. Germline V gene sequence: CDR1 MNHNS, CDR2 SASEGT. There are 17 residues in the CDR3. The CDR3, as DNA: TGTGCCAGCAGTGATCGACTAGCGGGGGGCTATAACAATGAGCAGTTCTTC. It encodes CASSDRLAGGYNNEQFF.

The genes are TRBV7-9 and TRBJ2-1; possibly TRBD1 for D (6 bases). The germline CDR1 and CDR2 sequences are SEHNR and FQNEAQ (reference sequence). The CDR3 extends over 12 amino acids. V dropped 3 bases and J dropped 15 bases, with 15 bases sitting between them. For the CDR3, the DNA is TGTGCCAGCAGCTTCCCAGGGGCCCCTGGGTTCTTC. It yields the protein CASSFPGAPGFF.

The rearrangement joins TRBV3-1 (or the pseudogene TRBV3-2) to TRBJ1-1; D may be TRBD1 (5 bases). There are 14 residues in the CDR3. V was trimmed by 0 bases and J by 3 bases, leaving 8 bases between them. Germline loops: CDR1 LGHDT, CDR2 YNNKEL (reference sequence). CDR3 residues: CASSQDGGDTEAFF. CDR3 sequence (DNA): TGTGCCAGCAGCCAAGACGGGGGGGACACTGAAGCTTTCTTT.

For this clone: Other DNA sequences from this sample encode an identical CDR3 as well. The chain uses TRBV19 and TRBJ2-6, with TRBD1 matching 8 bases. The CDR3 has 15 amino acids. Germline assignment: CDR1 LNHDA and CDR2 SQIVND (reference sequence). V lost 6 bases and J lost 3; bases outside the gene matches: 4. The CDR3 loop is CASRRQGFGANVLTF. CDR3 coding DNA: TGTGCCAGTAGACGACAGGGGTTTGGGGCCAACGTCCTGACTTTC.

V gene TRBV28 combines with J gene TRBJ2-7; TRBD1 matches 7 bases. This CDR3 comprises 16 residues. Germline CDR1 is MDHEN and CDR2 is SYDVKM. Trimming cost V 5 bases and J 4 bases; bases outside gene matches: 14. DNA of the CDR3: TGTGCCAGCAGTCCGGAGAAGCTTGGGACAGAGTACGAGCAGTACTTC. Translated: CASSPEKLGTEYEQYF.

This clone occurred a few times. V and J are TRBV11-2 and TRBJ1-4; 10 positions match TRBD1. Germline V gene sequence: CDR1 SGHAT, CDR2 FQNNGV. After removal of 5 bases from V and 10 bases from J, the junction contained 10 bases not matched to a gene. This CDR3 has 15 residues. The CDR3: CASSVRDRGPGKLFF. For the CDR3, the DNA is TGTGCCAGCAGCGTGCGGGACAGGGGCCCCGGAAAACTGTTTTTT.

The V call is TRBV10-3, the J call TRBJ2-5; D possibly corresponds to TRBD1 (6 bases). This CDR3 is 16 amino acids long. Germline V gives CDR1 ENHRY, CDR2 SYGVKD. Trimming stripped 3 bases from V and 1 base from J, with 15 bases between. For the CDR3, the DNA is TGTGCCATCAGTGATAAACCAGGGGTTGGCCAAGAGACCCAGTACTTC. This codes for CAISDKPGVGQETQYF.

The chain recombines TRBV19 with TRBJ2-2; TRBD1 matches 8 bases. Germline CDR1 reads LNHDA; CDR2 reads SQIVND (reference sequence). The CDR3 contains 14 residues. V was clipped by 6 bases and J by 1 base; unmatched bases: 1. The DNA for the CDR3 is TGTGCCAGTAGCGGACAGGGGAACACCGGGGAGCTGTTTTTT. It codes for CASSGQGNTGELFF.

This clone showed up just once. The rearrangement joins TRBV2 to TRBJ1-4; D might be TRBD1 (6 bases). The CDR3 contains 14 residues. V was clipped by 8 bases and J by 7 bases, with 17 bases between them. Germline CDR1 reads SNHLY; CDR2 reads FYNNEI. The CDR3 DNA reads TGTGCCAGCGCTCTGAGGGTAGGGGGTGAAAAACTGTTTTTT. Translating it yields CASALRVGGEKLFF.

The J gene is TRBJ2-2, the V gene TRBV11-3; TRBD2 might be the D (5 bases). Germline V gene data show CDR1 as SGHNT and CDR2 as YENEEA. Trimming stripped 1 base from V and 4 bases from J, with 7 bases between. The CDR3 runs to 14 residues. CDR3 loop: CASSLGAGTGELFF. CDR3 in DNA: TGTGCCAGCAGCTTAGGGGCGGGCACCGGGGAGCTGTTTTTT.

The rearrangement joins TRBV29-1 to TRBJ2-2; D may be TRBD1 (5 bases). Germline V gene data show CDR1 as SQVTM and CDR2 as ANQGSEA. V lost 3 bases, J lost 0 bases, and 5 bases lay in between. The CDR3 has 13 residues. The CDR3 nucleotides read TGCAGCGTTGAGACAGCGAACACCGGGGAGCTGTTTTTT. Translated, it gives CSVETANTGELFF.

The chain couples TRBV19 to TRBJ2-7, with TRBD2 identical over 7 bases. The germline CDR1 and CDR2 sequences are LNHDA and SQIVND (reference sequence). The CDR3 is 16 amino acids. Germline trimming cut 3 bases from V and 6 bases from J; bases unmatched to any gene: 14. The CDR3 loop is CASSILRASGVTEQYF. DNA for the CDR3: TGTGCCAGTAGTATTCTAAGGGCCAGCGGGGTAACCGAGCAGTACTTC.

The CDR3, as DNA: TGTGCCAGCAGTTTAGATTACAGTTCGGCCTTGAACACTGAAGCTTTCTTT. This gives the protein CASSLDYSSALNTEAFF. This chain uses TRBV27 with TRBJ1-1; no clear D gene. Trimming removed 2 bases at V and 0 bases at J, with 16 bases between. This CDR3 contains 17 residues. Germline V gene lookup returns CDR1 MNHEY and CDR2 SMNVEV (reference sequence).

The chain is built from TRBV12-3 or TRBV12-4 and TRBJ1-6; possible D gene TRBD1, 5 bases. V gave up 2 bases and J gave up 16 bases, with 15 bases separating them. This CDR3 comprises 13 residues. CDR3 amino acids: CASSLYPDSELHF. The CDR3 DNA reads TGTGCCAGCAGTTTATACCCCGACAGCGAACTCCACTTT.

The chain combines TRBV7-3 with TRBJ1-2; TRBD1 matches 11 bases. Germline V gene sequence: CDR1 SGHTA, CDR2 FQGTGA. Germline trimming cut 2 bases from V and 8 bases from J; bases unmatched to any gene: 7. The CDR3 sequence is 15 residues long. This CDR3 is CASSLRTGGSGGYTF. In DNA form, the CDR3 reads TGTGCCAGCAGCTTACGGACAGGGGGCTCAGGGGGCTACACCTTC.

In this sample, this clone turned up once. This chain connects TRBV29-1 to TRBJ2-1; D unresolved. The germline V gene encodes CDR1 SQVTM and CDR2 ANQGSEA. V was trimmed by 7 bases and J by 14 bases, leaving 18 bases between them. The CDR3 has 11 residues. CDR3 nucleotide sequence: TGCAGCGCCCAAGTGGCTAGTTGGAAGTTCTTC. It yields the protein CSAQVASWKFF.

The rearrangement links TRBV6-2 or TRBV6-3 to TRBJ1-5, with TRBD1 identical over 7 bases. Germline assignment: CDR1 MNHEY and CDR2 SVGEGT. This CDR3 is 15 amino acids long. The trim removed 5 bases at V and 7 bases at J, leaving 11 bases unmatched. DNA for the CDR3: TGTGCCAGCAGTCCCCCAAGACAGGGCCGGCAGCCCCAGCATTTT. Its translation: CASSPPRQGRQPQHF.

The CDR3 DNA reads TGTGCCAGCTCCAAGGAAACAGGGGGCACTGAAGCTTTCTTT. Translation gives CASSKETGGTEAFF. This chain connects TRBV11-2 to TRBJ1-1; 8 nucleotides line up with TRBD1. The ends lost 8 bases at V and 4 bases at J; junction bases unmatched: 9. CDR3 length: 14 residues. The germline V gene has CDR1 SGHAT and CDR2 FQNNGV.

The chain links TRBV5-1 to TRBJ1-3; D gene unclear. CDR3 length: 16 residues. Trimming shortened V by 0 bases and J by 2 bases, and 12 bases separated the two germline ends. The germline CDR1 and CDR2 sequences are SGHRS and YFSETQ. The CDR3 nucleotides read TGCGCCAGCAGCTTGGTGGGAGGGATCGCTGGAAACACCATATATTTT. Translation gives CASSLVGGIAGNTIYF.

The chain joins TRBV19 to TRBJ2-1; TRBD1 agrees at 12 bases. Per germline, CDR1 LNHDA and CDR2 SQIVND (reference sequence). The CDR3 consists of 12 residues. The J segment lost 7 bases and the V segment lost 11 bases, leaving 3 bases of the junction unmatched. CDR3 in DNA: TGTGCCTCGGGACAGGGGGCTAATGAGCAGTTCTTC. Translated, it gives CASGQGANEQFF.

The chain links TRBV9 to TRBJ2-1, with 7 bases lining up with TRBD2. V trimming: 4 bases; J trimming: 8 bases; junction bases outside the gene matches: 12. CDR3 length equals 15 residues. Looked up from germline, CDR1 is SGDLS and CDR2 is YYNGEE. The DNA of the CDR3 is TGTGCCAGCAGCTCCCGCCATGGGGGGGGAGATGAGCAGTTCTTC. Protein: CASSSRHGGGDEQFF. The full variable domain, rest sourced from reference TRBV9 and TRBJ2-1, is DSGVTQTPKHLITATGQRVTLRCSPRSGDLSVYWYQQSLDQGLQFLIQYYNGEERAKGNILERFSAQQFPDLHSELNLSSLELGDSALYFCASSSRHGGGDEQFFGPGTRLTVL.

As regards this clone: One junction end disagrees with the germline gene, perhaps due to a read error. CDR3 amino acids: CASREAGTGTDEQYF. The CDR3 nucleotides are TGTGCCAGCAGGGAAGCCGGGACAGGGACCGACGAGCAGTACTTC. The chain links TRBV2 to TRBJ2-7, with 9 positions matching TRBD1. The CDR3 totals 15 residues. CDR1 is SNHLY, CDR2 FYNNEI, per germline.

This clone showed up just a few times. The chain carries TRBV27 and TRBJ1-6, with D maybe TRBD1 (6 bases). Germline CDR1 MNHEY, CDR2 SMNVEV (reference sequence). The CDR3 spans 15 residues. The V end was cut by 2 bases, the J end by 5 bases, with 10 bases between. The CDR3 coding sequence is TGTGCCAGCAGTTTAGTCGGACAGAATAATTCACCCCTCCACTTT. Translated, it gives CASSLVGQNNSPLHF.

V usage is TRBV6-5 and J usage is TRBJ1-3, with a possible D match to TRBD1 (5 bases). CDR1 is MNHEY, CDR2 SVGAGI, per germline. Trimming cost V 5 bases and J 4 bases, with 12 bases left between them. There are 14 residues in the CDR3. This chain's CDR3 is CASSQQASGNTIYF. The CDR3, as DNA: TGTGCCAGCAGTCAACAGGCAAGCGGAAACACCATATATTTT.

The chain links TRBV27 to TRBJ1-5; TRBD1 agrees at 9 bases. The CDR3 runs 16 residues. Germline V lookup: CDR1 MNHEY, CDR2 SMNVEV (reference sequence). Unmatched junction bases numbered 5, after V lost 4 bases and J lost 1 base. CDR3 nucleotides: TGTGCCAGCAGTTCCTACAGGGGGCCAAGCAATCAGCCCCAGCATTTT. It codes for CASSSYRGPSNQPQHF.

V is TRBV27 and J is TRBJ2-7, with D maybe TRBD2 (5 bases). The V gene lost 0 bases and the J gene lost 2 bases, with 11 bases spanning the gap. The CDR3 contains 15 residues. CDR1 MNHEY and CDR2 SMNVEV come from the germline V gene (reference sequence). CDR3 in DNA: TGTGCCAGCAGTTTATCGGCAGCGGCACCCTACGAGCAGTACTTC. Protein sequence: CASSLSAAAPYEQYF.